Listed below are T cell receptor beta chains from one sample, sequenced in a study of T cells in Graves' hyperthyroidism and ophthalmopathy. Using its own MiXCR run on the multiplex PCR reads, TCRdb lists one record per CDR3 protein. The table has 330,000 or so distinct CDR3 sequences, roughly 19% seen once. What was sequenced was blood. All receptors derive from a man between 45 and 60 years old with Graves' ophthalmopathy. CDR3s leave out the opening cysteine and the closing phenylalanine or tryptophan. Each record gives: J gene, V gene, CDR3 protein.

TRBJ2-2,TRBV4-2,ASSQATTGAGELF
TRBJ2-2,TRBV24-1,ATTGGQAGELF
TRBJ2-7,TRBV3-1,ASSQDRRISKDEQY
TRBJ2-7,TRBV7-3,ASSTPIGSSYEQY
TRBJ2-7,TRBV9,ASSPPPGTENEQY
TRBJ2-7,TRBV20-1,SALSGGSGDEQY
TRBJ2-7,TRBV6-1,ASETSGSPEQY
TRBJ2-7,TRBV12-3/TRBV12-4,ASRMGGTGPAEQY
TRBJ2-2,TRBV12-3/TRBV12-4,ASRRLANTGELF
TRBJ1-1,TRBV30,ALLSQTTEAF
TRBJ2-7,TRBV11-2,ASSLDRANYEQY
TRBJ1-1,TRBV30,AWSVIATLNTEAF
TRBJ2-5,TRBV11-3,ASSSWTDQETQY
TRBJ2-7,TRBV16,ASSQSLGSHEQY
TRBJ1-2,TRBV20-1,SARGGQNNYGYT
TRBJ2-2,TRBV14,ASSHHWTGVGTGELF
TRBJ2-1,TRBV10-2,ASKVGGDRYNEQF
TRBJ1-5,TRBV13,ASSLQGVGQPQH
TRBJ2-1,TRBV20-1,SAGRRADEQF
TRBJ1-1,TRBV7-7,ASSLTFNTEAF
TRBJ2-1,TRBV7-9,ASVGTSGYNEQF
TRBJ2-3,TRBV28,ASSPFTYTDTQY
TRBJ2-7,TRBV7-3,ASSPTGTNYEQY
TRBJ1-5,TRBV10-3,ATSDLENQPQH
TRBJ2-7,TRBV5-1,ASSSSMGYEQY
TRBJ1-5,TRBV29-1,SVSLVAGGGSNQPQH
TRBJ2-3,TRBV2,ASSERKTSGRDTQY
TRBJ2-1,TRBV20-1,SATMDRGYNEQF
TRBJ2-5,TRBV9,ASSAGQGYPETQY
TRBJ1-2,TRBV28,ASSLVKNGYT
TRBJ1-1,TRBV5-8,ASSFSWGEDTEAF
TRBJ1-5,TRBV5-1,ASRLYSNQPQH
TRBJ2-7,TRBV11-2,ASSLLWGSYEQY
TRBJ2-5,TRBV24-1,ATSAGGKQETQY
TRBJ2-7,TRBV30,AWSVPGYEQY
TRBJ2-1,TRBV29-1,SVGKTSGTYNEQF
TRBJ2-7,TRBV5-5,ASSQAPGGAYEQY
TRBJ2-7,TRBV7-8,ASSLGSSGLYEQY
TRBJ2-7,TRBV11-2,ASSLEGSGIQRN
TRBJ1-1,TRBV20-1,SASRGTTEAF
TRBJ2-1,TRBV19,ASSAGTSGNNEQF
TRBJ2-2,TRBV7-3,ASSPGYRGASNTGELF
TRBJ2-5,TRBV18,ASSRTGIQETQY
TRBJ2-3,TRBV6-2/TRBV6-3,ASRSGGEADTQY
TRBJ1-1,TRBV24-1,ATSESGRMNTEAF
TRBJ1-1,TRBV19,ATYGDGNTEAF
TRBJ1-2,TRBV11-2,ASSQPGGLALT
TRBJ2-1,TRBV25-1,ASSVPWQGQGKDEQF
TRBJ2-2,TRBV20-1,SALQWTGELF
TRBJ2-5,TRBV7-6,ASRRTGAETQY
TRBJ2-1,TRBV19,ASGRDRGKNEQF
TRBJ2-7,TRBV19,ASRVRESYEQY
TRBJ1-5,TRBV28,ASRTPLGNQPQH